These 16 T cell receptor beta chains share one sample of origin, sequenced in a study of T cells in Graves' hyperthyroidism and ophthalmopathy. Authors of the study amplified TCR beta CDR3 regions from RNA transcripts. First-round RT-PCR targeting the TCR CDR3 was performed with the HTBI primer set. MiXCR, applied by TCRdb to the multiplex PCR reads, yields one record per CDR3 protein. The sample yields around 300,000 distinct CDR3 sequences, roughly 13% seen once. The sequenced sample consisted of blood. Source of these receptors: a woman between 35 and 50 years old with Graves' ophthalmopathy.

The chain couples TRBV20-1 to TRBJ2-3; no clear D gene. The germline V gene has CDR1 DFQATT and CDR2 SNEGSKA (reference sequence). V was clipped by 1 base and J by 2 bases, with 7 bases between them. This CDR3 is built from 13 residues. The CDR3 DNA is TGCAGTGCTAGAGCGGACGCCACAGATACGCAGTATTTT. It codes for CSARADATDTQYF.

This clonotype was observed a handful of times. The chain links TRBV12-3 or TRBV12-4 to TRBJ2-4; 8 nucleotides match TRBD2. The V gene end was trimmed by 5 bases and the J gene end by 6 bases; junction bases not matched to a gene: 3. CDR3 length equals 13 residues. CDR3 region: CASSPSGGNIQYF. CDR3 bases: TGTGCCAGCAGTCCGAGCGGGGGAAACATTCAGTACTTC.

This clonotype was observed many times. The V gene is TRBV12-3 or TRBV12-4, the J gene TRBJ2-3; D might be TRBD2 (6 bases). The CDR3 covers 15 residues. With 6 bases removed from V and 0 bases from J, the gap between germline ends came to 13 bases. The CDR3 DNA follows: TGTGCCAGCAGCCGTACTAGCAGAAGCACAGATACGCAGTATTTT. Amino acids: CASSRTSRSTDTQYF.

This clonotype occurred many times. The chain employs TRBV10-3 and TRBJ1-5; D unclear. The V gene lost 0 bases and the J gene lost 7 bases, with 10 bases spanning the gap. In germline, CDR1 is ENHRY, CDR2 SYGVKD. The CDR3 is made up of 14 amino acids. In nucleotides, the CDR3 is TGTGCCATCAGTGAGTCCCGGGAAGGCCAGCCCCAGCATTTT. Translating it yields CAISESREGQPQHF.

This clonotype was seen ten or more times. CDR3: CATSSRGDEQPQHF. CDR3 DNA: TGTGCCACCAGCTCACGGGGGGACGAGCAGCCCCAGCATTTT. The chain links TRBV15 to TRBJ1-5; D is perhaps TRBD1 (5 bases). V was trimmed by 5 bases and J by 7 bases, leaving 15 bases between them. CDR3 size: 14 residues. Germline lookup yields CDR1 LNHNV and CDR2 YYDKDF (reference sequence).

V is TRBV29-1 and J is TRBJ2-7; D unresolved. This CDR3 comprises 13 residues. Per the germline V gene, CDR1 is SQVTM and CDR2 is ANQGSEA. Trimming cost V 4 bases and J 5 bases, with 15 bases left between them. CDR3 protein: CSVGARQPHEQYF. The DNA of the CDR3 is TGCAGCGTTGGGGCTAGGCAACCTCACGAGCAGTACTTC.

In its sample, this clonotype was seen many times. The chain carries TRBV18 and TRBJ1-2; weak D call: TRBD1 (6 bases). The CDR3 covers 12 residues. CDR1 is KGHSH, CDR2 LQKENI, per germline. V shed 5 bases and J shed 8 bases, with 12 bases lying between them. DNA of the CDR3: TGTGCCAGCTCAGCCAACAGGGACGGCTACACCTTC. It is translated as CASSANRDGYTF.

The chain recombines TRBV5-8 with TRBJ1-2; TRBD1 matches at 7 bases. This CDR3 region has 16 residues. V dropped 4 bases and J dropped 0; count of bases not matched to a gene: 9. Looked up from germline, CDR1 is SGHTS and CDR2 is YDEGEE. For the CDR3, the DNA is TGTGCCAGCAGCACCGCCTGGGACAGCGCTAACTATGGCTACACCTTC. Its protein product is CASSTAWDSANYGYTF. The full variable domain, rest sourced from reference TRBV5-8 and TRBJ1-2, is EAGVTQSPTHLIKTRGQQATLRCSPISGHTSVYWYQQALGLGLQFLLWYDEGEERNRGNFPPRFSGRQFPNYSSELNVNALELEDSALYLCASSTAWDSANYGYTFGSGTRLTVV.

This clonotype was detected only a few times. The rearrangement links TRBV4-1 to TRBJ2-3; TRBD2 matches 11 bases. The CDR3 extends over 18 amino acids. Germline CDR1 reads MGHRA; CDR2 reads YSYEKL. V shed 1 base and J 0 bases; nucleotides not matched to a gene: 6. CDR3 region: CASSQAPGLAVSTDTQYF. CDR3 in DNA: TGCGCCAGCAGCCAAGCCCCGGGACTAGCGGTTAGCACAGATACGCAGTATTTT.

This clonotype was detected once. Possible read error: a much larger clone is one base away. V is TRBV3-1 and J is TRBJ1-4, with TRBD1 matching 7 bases. From germline, CDR1 is LGHDT and CDR2 YNNKEL (reference sequence). The junction had 1 base not matched to a gene; V was cut back by 2 bases and J by 7 bases. The CDR3 covers 13 residues. The CDR3 loop reads CASSQRTGEKLFF. CDR3 nucleotides: TGTGCCAGCAGCCAAAGGACAGGTGAAAAACTGTTTTTT.

This clonotype was detected ten times or more. The rearrangement links TRBV27 to TRBJ2-1; maybe TRBD2 (6 bases). V lost 6 bases to trimming and J lost 7 bases, with 16 bases between them. The CDR3 loop spans 14 amino acids. Germline-derived CDR1 and CDR2 are MNHEY and SMNVEV (reference sequence). CDR3 protein: CASSLPGRRNEQFF. DNA for the CDR3: TGTGCCAGCAGCCTCCCCGGGAGACGGAATGAGCAGTTCTTC.

This clonotype showed up just a few times. V usage is TRBV18 and J usage is TRBJ2-5; the match to TRBD1 covers 8 bases. V lost 4 bases to trimming and J lost 7 bases; unmatched junction nucleotides: 2. The germline V gene has CDR1 KGHSH and CDR2 LQKENI. The CDR3 is 12 residues long. The CDR3 nucleotides are TGTGCCAGCTCACGAACAGGGGGGACCCAGTACTTC. Encoded protein: CASSRTGGTQYF. The whole variable domain, remainder taken from reference TRBV18 and TRBJ2-5, is NAGVMQNPRHLVRRRGQEARLRCSPMKGHSHVYWYRQLPEEGLKFMVYLQKENIIDESGMPKERFSAEFPKEGPSILRIQQVVRGDSAAYFCASSRTGGTQYFGPGTRLLVL.

This clonotype came up a few times. The chain combines TRBV24-1 with TRBJ2-1, with D perhaps TRBD1 (7 bases). The CDR3 sequence is 14 residues long. Germline V gene lookup returns CDR1 KGHDR and CDR2 SFDVKD. V was trimmed by 4 bases and J by 9 bases, leaving 15 bases between them. Here the CDR3 reads CATSEPTGRGEQFF. The DNA for the CDR3 is TGTGCCACCAGTGAGCCGACAGGGCGGGGTGAGCAGTTCTTC.

This clonotype showed up many times. The chain is built from TRBV12-3 or TRBV12-4 and TRBJ2-7; D gene ambiguous. CDR3 size: 13 residues. V was trimmed by 4 bases and J by 4 bases, leaving 11 bases between them. CDR3: CASSYHSSYEQYF. Here the CDR3 DNA reads TGTGCCAGCAGTTATCACAGTTCTTACGAGCAGTACTTC.

Details on this clonotype: This may be a read error, as it is one base from a much larger clone. This rearrangement joins TRBV6-2 or TRBV6-3 to TRBJ2-1; D gene uncertain. The CDR3 length is 11 residues. CDR1 is MNHEY and CDR2 is SVGEGT in the germline V gene. This CDR3 is CASKDLYEQSF. CDR3 coding DNA: TGTGCCAGCAAGGATCTTTATGAGCAGTCCTTC.

To note about this clonotype: A read error may be the cause here, since a much bigger clone is one base away. This chain joins TRBV7-7 and TRBJ1-2; no reliable D call. The CDR3 has 13 amino acids. Germline V lookup: CDR1 SSHAT, CDR2 FNYEAQ (reference sequence). The CDR3 bases are TGTGTTAGCAGCCCGTTGGGCTCCTATGGCTACACCTTC. Its translation is CVSSPLGSYGYTF.